This TCR beta chain came from a study of T cells of healthy individuals. MiXCR, run by TCRdb on the 5' RACE reads, gives a single entry per CDR3 protein. The sample has about 57,000 distinct CDR3 sequences, about 16% seen once. This CDR3 comprises 15 residues. V dropped 3 bases and J dropped 7 bases, with 19 bases sitting between them. CDR1 is SEHNR and CDR2 is FQNEAQ in the germline V gene (reference sequence). This clonotype was seen at least ten times. The chain uses TRBV7-9 and TRBJ2-7; tentatively, D is TRBD1 or TRBD2 (6 bases each). The receptor comes from a human donor in good health. The CDR3 DNA sequence: TGTGCCAGCAGCTTGAAGGGGGGCCCGAGCGGGGAGCAGTACTTC. Translating it yields CASSLKGGPSGEQYF.